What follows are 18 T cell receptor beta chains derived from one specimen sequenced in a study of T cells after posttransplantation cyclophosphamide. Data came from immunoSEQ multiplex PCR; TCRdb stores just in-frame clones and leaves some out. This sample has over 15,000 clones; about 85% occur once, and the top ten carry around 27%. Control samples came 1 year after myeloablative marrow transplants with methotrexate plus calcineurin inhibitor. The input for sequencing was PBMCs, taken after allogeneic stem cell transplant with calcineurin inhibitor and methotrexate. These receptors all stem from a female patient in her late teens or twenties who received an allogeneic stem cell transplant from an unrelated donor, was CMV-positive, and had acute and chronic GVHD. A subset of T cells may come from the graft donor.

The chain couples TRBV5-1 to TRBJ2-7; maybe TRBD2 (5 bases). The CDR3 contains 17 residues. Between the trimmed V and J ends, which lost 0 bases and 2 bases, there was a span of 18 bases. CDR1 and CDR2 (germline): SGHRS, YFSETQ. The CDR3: CASSLGPPLANTYEQYF. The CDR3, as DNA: TGCGCCAGCAGCTTGGGGCCCCCTCTAGCTAATACCTACGAGCAGTACTTC. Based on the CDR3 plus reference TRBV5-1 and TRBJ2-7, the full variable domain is KAGVTQTPRYLIKTRGQQVTLSCSPISGHRSVSWYQQTPGQGLQFLFEYFSETQRNKGNFPGRFSGRQFSNSRSEMNVSTLELGDSALYLCASSLGPPLANTYEQYFGPGTRLTVT.

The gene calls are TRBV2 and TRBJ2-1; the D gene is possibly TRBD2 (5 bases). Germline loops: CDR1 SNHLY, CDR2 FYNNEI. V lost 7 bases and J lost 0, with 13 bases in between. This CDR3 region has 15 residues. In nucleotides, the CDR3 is TGTGCCAGCACCCCCCCGGGAAGCTCCTACAATGAGCAGTTCTTC. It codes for CASTPPGSSYNEQFF.

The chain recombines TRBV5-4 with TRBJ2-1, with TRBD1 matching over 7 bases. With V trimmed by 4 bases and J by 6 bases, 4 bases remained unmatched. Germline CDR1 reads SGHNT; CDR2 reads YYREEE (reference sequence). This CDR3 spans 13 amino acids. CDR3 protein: CASSPGGGNEQFF. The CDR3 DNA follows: TGTGCCAGCAGCCCAGGGGGTGGCAATGAGCAGTTCTTC.

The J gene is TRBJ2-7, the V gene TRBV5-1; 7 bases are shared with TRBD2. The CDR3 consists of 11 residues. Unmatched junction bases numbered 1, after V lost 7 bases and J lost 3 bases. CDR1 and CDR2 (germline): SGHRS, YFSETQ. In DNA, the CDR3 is TGCGCCAGCGGACTAGGCTACGAGCAGTACTTC. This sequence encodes CASGLGYEQYF.

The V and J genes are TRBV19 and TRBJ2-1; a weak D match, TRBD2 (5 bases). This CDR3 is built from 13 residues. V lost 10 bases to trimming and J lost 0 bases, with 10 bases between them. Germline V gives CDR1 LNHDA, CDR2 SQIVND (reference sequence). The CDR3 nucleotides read TGTGCCACCTCACGGGACTCCTACAATGAGCAGTTCTTC. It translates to CATSRDSYNEQFF.

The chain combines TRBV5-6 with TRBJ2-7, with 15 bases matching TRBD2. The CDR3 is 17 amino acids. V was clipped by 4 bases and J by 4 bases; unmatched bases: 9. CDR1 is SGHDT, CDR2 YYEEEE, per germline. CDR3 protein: CASSVRTSGRARYEQYF. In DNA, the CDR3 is TGTGCCAGCAGCGTACGGACTAGCGGGAGGGCCAGGTACGAGCAGTACTTC.

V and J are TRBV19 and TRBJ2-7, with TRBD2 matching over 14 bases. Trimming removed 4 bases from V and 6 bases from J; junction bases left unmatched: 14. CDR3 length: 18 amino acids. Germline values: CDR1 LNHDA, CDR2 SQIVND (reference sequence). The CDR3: CASSRGTGTSGRSGEQYF. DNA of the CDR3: TGTGCCAGTAGTAGGGGAACCGGGACTAGCGGGAGAAGTGGCGAGCAGTACTTC.

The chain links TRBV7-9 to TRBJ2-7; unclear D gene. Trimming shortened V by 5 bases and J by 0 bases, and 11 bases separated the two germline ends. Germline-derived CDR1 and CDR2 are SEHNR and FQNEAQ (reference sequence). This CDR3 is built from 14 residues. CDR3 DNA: TGTGCCAGCAGCCAAGCAGGTCGCTCCTACGAGCAGTACTTC. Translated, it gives CASSQAGRSYEQYF. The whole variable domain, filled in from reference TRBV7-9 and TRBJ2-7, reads DTGVSQNPRHKITKRGQNVTFRCDPISEHNRLYWYRQTLGQGPEFLTYFQNEAQLEKSRLLSDRFSAERPKGSFSTLEIQRTEQGDSAMYLCASSQAGRSYEQYFGPGTRLTVT.

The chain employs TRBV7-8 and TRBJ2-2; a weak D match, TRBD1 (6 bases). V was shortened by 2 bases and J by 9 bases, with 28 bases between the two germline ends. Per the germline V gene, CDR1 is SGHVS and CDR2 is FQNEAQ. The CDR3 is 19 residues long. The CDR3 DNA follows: TGTGCCAGCAGCTTAACCTCCGGTTCGGGCACAGGGTCCCTGAGGGAGCTGTTTTTT. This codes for CASSLTSGSGTGSLRELFF.

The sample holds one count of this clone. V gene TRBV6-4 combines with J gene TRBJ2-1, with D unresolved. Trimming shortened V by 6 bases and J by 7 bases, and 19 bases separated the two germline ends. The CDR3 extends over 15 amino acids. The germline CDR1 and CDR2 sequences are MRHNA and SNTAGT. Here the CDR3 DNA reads TGTGCCAGCAGAGTAACCTTTAGTTCGGAGAATGAGCAGTTCTTC. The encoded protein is CASRVTFSSENEQFF.

The CDR3 sequence: CASSSGQGVGEQYF. Here the CDR3 DNA reads TGTGCCAGCAGCAGCGGACAGGGGGTTGGCGAGCAGTACTTC. The chain joins TRBV7-9 to TRBJ2-7; 10 bases are a match to TRBD1. The junction had 7 bases not matched to a gene; V was cut back by 5 bases and J by 6 bases. CDR1 is SEHNR, CDR2 FQNEAQ, per germline (reference sequence). The CDR3 length is 14 residues.

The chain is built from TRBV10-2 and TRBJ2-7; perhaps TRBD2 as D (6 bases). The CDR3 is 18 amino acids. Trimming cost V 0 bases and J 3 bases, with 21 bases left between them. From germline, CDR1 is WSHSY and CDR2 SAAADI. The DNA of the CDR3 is TGCGCCAGCAGTGAGTCTGCCCGACTAGGGAGCAGTCTCTACGAGCAGTACTTC. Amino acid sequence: CASSESARLGSSLYEQYF.

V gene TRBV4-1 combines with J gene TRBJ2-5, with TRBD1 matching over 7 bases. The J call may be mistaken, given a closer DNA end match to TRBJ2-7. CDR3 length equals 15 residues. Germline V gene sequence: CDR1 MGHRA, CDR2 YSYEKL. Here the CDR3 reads CASSQVLTGTYEQYF. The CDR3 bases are TGCGCCAGCAGCCAAGTCTTGACAGGGACCTACGAGCAGTACTTC.

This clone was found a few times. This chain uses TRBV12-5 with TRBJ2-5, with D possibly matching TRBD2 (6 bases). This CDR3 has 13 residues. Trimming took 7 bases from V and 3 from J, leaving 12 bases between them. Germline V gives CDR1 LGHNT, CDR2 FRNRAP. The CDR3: CASAGQREETQYF. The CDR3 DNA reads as TGTGCTAGTGCGGGGCAGCGGGAAGAGACCCAGTACTTC. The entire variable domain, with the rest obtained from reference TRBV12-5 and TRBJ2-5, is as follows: DARVTQTPRHKVTEMGQEVTMRCQPILGHNTVFWYRQTMMQGLELLAYFRNRAPLDDSGMPKDRFSAEMPDATLATLKIQPSEPRDSAVYFCASAGQREETQYFGPGTRLLVL.

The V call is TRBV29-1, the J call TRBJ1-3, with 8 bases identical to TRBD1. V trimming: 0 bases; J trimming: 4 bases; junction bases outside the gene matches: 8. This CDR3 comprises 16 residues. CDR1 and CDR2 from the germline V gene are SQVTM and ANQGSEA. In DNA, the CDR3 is TGCAGCGTTGAAGAAACCGCGGACAGGGTCGGAAACACCATATATTTT. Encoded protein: CSVEETADRVGNTIYF.

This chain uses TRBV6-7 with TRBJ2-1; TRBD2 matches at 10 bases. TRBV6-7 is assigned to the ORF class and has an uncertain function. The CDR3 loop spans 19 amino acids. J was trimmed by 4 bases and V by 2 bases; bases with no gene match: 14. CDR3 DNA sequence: TGTGCCAGCAGTTACCCCGGAAGACTGACTAGCGGGCCGTACAATGAGCAGTTCTTC. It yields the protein CASSYPGRLTSGPYNEQFF.

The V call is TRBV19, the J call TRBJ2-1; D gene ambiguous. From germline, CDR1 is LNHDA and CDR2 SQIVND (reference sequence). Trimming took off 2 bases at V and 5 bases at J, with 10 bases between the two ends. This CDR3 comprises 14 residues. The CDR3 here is CASSIIDSDNEQFF. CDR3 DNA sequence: TGTGCCAGTAGTATAATTGACTCGGACAATGAGCAGTTCTTC.

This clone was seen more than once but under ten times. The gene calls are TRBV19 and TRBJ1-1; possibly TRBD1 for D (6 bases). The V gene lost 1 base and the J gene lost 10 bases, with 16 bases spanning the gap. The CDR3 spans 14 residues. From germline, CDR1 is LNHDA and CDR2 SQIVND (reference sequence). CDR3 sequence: CASSIGASGDGAFF. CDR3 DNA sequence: TGTGCCAGTAGTATAGGCGCGTCAGGGGACGGAGCTTTCTTT.